The 2 T cell receptor beta chains given below trace back to one sample, sequenced in a study of blood T cell repertoires in COVID-19. Clones were read by immunoSEQ multiplex PCR, and TCRdb kept only the in-frame ones, dropping some. Of around 100,000 clones detected, approximately 80% appear once; the ten largest clones hold about 12%. Material: peripheral blood. The receptors stem from a woman aged 70-85 years with acute or convalescent COVID-19.

The chain couples TRBV6-5 to TRBJ1-2; 11 nucleotides line up with TRBD1. Germline CDR1 MNHEY, CDR2 SVGAGI. This CDR3 has 14 amino acids. Losses at the gene ends were 6 bases for V and 4 bases for J; bases not matched to a gene: 4. As DNA, the CDR3 is TGTGCCAGCAGCCGGGACAGGGGGTCCTATGGCTACACCTTC. Its protein is CASSRDRGSYGYTF.

The chain recombines TRBV11-2 with TRBJ2-1, with D perhaps matching TRBD1 (5 bases). Trimming pared 5 bases from V and 10 bases from J, leaving 21 bases between. This CDR3 is built from 15 residues. Germline V gene sequence: CDR1 SGHAT, CDR2 FQNNGV. The CDR3, as DNA: TGTGCCAGCAGCCCCCTGGGGCCACGGCAAGGCGAGCAGTTCTTC. It specifies CASSPLGPRQGEQFF.